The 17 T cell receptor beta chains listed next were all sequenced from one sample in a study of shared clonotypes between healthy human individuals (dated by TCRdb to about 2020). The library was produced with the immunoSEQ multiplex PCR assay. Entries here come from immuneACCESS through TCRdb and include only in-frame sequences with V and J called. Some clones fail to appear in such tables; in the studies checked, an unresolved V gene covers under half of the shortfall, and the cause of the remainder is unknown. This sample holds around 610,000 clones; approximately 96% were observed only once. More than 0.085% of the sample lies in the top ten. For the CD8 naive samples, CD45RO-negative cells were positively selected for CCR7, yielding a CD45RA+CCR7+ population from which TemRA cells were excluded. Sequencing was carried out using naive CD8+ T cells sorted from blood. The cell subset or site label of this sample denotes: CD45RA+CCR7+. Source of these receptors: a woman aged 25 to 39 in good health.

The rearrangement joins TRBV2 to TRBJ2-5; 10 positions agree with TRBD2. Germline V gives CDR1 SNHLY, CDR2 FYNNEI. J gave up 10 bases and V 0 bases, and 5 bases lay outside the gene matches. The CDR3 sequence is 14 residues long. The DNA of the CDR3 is TGTGCCAGCAGTGAAGCTCCTAGCGGGAGAGGCCAGTACTTC. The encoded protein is CASSEAPSGRGQYF.

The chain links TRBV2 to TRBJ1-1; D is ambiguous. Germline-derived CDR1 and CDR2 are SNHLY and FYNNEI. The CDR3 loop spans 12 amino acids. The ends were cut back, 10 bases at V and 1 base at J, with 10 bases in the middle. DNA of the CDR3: TGTGCCACAACCCGGGGGAACACTGAAGCTTTCTTT. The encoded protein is CATTRGNTEAFF.

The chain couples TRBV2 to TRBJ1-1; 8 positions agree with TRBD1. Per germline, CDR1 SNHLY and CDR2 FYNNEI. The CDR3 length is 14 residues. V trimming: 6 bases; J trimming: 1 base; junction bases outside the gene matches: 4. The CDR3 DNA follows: TGTGCCAGCAGCCCCGGGACAGGGAACACTGAAGCTTTCTTT. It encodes CASSPGTGNTEAFF. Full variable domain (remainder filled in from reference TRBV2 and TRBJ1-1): EPEVTQTPSHQVTQMGQEVILRCVPISNHLYFYWYRQILGQKVEFLVSFYNNEISEKSEIFDDQFSVERPDGSNFTLKIRSTKLEDSAMYFCASSPGTGNTEAFFGQGTRLTVV.

This chain's CDR3 is CASSFGASAVDTIYF. CDR3 in DNA: TGTGCCAGCAGCTTCGGAGCGTCCGCCGTGGACACCATATATTTT. This chain connects TRBV5-6 to TRBJ1-3; no definite D call. The CDR3 has 15 residues. Looked up from germline, CDR1 is SGHDT and CDR2 is YYEEEE. Trimming took 2 bases from V and 8 from J, leaving 17 bases between them. The full variable domain, with the rest looked up from reference TRBV5-6 and TRBJ1-3, is DAGVTQSPTHLIKTRGQQVTLRCSPKSGHDTVSWYQQALGQGPQFIFQYYEEEERQRGNFPDRFSGHQFPNYSSELNVNALLLGDSALYLCASSFGASAVDTIYFGEGSWLTVV.

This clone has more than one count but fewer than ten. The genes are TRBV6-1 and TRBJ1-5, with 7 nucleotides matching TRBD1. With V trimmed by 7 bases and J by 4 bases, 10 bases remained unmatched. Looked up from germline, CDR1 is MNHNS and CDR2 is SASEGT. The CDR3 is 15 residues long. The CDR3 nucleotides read TGTGCCAGCATTTATCCGGTGACAGGGAATCAGCCCCAGCATTTT. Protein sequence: CASIYPVTGNQPQHF.

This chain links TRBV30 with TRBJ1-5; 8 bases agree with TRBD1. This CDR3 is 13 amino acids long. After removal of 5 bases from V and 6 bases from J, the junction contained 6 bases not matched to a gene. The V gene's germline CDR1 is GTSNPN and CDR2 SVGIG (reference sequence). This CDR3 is CAWGQGMGQPQHF. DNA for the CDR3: TGTGCCTGGGGACAGGGAATGGGTCAGCCCCAGCATTTT.

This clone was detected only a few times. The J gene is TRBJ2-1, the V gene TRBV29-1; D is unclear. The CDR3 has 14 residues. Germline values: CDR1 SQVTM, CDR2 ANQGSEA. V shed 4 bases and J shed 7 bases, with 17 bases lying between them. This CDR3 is CSVGGRVTVNEQFF. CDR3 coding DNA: TGCAGCGTTGGGGGTAGGGTCACGGTAAATGAGCAGTTCTTC.

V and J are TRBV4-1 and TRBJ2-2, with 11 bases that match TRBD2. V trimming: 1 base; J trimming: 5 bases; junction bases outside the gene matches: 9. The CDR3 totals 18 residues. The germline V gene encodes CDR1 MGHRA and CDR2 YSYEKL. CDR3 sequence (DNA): TGCGCCAGCAGCCAAGGTGGTAGCGGGAGGGTGGGGACCGGGGAGCTGTTTTTT. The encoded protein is CASSQGGSGRVGTGELFF.

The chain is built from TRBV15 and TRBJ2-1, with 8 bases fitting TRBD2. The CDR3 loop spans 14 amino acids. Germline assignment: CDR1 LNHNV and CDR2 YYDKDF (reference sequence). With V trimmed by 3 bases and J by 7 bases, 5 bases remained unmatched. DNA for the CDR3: TGTGCCACCAGCAGGGGACTAGAGGGGAATGAGCAGTTCTTC. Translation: CATSRGLEGNEQFF. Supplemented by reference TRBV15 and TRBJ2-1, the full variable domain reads DAMVIQNPRYQVTQFGKPVTLSCSQTLNHNVMYWYQQKSSQAPKLLFHYYDKDFNNEADTPDNFQSRRPNTSFCFLDIRSPGLGDTAMYLCATSRGLEGNEQFFGPGTRLTVL.

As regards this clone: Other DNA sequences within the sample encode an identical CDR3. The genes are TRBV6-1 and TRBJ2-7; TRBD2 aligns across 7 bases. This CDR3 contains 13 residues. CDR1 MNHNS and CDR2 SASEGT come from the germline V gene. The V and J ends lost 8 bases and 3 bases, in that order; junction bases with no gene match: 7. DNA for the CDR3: TGTGCCAGCTACGGCGGGAGTAGCTACGAGCAGTACTTC. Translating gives CASYGGSSYEQYF.

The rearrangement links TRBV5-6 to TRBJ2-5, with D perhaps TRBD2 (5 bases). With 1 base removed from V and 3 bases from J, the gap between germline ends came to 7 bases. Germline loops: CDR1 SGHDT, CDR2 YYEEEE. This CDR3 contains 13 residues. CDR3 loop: CASSLYGEETQYF. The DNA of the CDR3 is TGTGCCAGCAGCTTGTACGGGGAAGAGACCCAGTACTTC.

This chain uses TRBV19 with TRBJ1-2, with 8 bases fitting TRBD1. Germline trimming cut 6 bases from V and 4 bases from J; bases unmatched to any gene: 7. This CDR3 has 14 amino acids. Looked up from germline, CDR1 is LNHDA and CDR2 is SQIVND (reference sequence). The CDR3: CASSLAGTGYGYTF. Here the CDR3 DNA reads TGTGCCAGTAGCCTCGCCGGGACAGGCTATGGCTACACCTTC.

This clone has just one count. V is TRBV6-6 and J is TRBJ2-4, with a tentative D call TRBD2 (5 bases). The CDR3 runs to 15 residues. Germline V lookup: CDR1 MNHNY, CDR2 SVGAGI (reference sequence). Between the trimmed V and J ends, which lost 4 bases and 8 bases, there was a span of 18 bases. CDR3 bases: TGTGCCAGCAGTTCCTACCGGGATCCGACGGACATTCAGTACTTC. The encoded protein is CASSSYRDPTDIQYF.

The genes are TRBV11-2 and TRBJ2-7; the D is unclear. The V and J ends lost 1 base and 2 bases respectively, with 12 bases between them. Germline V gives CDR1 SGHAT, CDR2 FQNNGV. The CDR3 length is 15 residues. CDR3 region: CASSLVVTETYEQYF. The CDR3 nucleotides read TGTGCCAGCAGCTTAGTAGTTACGGAAACCTACGAGCAGTACTTC.

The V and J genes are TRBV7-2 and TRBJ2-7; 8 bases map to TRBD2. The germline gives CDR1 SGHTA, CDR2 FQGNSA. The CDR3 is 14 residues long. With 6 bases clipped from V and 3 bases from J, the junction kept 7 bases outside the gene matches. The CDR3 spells CASRISGEVYEQYF. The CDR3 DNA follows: TGTGCCAGCAGAATTAGCGGGGAAGTCTACGAGCAGTACTTC.

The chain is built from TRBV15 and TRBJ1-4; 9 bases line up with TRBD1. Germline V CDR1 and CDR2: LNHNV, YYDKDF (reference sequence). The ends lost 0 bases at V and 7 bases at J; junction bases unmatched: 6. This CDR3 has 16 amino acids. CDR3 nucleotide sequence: TGTGCCACCAGCAGAGATCGGACAGGGGTGATTGAAAAACTGTTTTTT. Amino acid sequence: CATSRDRTGVIEKLFF. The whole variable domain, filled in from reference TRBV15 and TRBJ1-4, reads DAMVIQNPRYQVTQFGKPVTLSCSQTLNHNVMYWYQQKSSQAPKLLFHYYDKDFNNEADTPDNFQSRRPNTSFCFLDIRSPGLGDTAMYLCATSRDRTGVIEKLFFGSGTQLSVL.

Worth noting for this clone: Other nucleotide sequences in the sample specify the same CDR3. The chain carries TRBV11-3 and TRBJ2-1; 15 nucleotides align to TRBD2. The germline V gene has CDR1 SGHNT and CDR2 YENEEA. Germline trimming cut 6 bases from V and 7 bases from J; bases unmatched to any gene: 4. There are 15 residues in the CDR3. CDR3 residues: CASSSGTSGRNEQFF. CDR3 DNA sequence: TGTGCCAGCAGTTCCGGGACTAGCGGGAGGAATGAGCAGTTCTTC.